This T cell receptor (beta chain) was recorded in a study of blood T cell repertoires in COVID-19. Background on the study: The origin of the acute and convalescent COVID-19 samples was the United States, Italy and Spain. T cells, B-cell-depleted T cells, or PBMCs provided the cDNA or gDNA that served as material.

J lost 3 bases, V lost 5 bases, and 2 bases had no gene match. This CDR3 is 15 amino acids long. In germline, CDR1 is SGHTA, CDR2 FQGTGA. In the authors' methods: Amplification with reference gene primers provided the estimates of nucleated cell counts. The table came from immunoSEQ multiplex PCR; TCRdb's copy has only in-frame clones and leaves some out. That table furnishes V, J and clone size, whereas the DNA furnished D and trimming. Here the sample spans roughly 200,000 clones, approximately 85% being singletons. The chain carries TRBV7-3 and TRBJ2-2; 11 bases align to TRBD1. The sample consisted of peripheral blood. This sequence originates from a human donor with active or convalescent COVID-19. The donor label of this sample is uncertain. The CDR3 loop is CASSRTGGYTGELFF. CDR3 DNA: TGTGCCAGCAGCCGGACAGGGGGCTACACCGGGGAGCTGTTTTTT.